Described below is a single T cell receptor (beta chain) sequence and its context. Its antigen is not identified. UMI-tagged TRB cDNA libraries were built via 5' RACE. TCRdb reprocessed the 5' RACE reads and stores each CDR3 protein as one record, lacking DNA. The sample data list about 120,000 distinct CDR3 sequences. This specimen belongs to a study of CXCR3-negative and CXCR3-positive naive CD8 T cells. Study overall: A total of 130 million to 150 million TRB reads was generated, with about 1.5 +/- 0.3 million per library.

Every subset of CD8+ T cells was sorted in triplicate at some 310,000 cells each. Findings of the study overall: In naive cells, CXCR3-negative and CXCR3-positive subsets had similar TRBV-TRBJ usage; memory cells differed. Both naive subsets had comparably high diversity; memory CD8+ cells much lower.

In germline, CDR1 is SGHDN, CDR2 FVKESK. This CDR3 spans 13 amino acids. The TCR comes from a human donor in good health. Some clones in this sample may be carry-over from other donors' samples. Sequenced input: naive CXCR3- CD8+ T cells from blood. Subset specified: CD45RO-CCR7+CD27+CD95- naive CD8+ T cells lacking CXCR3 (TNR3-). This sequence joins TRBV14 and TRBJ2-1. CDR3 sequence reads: CASSHMSSYEQYF.